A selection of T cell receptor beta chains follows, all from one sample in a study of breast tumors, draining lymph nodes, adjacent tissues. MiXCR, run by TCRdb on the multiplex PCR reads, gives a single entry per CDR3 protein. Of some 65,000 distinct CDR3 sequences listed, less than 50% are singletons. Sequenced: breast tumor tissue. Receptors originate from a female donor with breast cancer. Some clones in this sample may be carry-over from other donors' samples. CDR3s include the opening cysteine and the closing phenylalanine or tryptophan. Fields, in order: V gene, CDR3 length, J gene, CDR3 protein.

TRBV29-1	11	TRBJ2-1	CSGRARNEQFF
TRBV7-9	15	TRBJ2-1	CASSSDRGPYNEQFF
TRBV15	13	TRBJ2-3	CATSSSNSPTQYF
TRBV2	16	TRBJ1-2	CASSASGTGATYGYTF
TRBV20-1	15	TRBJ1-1	CSATHGTSRGTEAFF
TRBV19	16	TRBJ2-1	CASSLTLASTYNEQFF
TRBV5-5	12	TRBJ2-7	CASSLLEGEQYF
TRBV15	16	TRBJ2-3	CATSSSGGLSTDTQYF
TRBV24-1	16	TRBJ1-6	CATSDRTGKGNSPLHF
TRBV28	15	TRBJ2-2	CASSLTRGGTGELFF
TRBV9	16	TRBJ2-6	CASSPRGRSGASALTF
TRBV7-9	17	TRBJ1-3	CASSLGWGPGDGNPIYF
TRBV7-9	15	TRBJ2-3	CASSRWDRVPDTQYF
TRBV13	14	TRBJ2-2	CASSLLGGTGELFF
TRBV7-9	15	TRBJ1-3	CASSPGQNPGNTIYF
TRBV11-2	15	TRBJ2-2	CASSLIFGASGELFF
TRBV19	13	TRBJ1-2	CASSIYGVYGYTF
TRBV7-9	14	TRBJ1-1	CASSSRDVGTEAFF
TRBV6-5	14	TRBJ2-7	CASSSLAGSYEQYF
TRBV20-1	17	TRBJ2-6	CSASSGTGTGGANVLTF
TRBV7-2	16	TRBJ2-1	CASSLEARATYNEQFF
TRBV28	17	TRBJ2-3	CASSSPRQEASTDTQYF
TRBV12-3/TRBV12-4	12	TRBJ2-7	CASSPPGGEQYF
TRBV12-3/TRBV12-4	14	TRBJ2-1	CASSFRRDYNEQFF
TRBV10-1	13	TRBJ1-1	CASQGHLNTEAFF
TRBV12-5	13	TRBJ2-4	CASGLGRWNIRYF
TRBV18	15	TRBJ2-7	CASSRAGYPSYEQYF
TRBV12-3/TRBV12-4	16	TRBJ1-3	CASREWGGSSGNTIYF
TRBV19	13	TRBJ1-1	CASSLTGDTEAFF
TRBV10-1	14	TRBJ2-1	CASSPTSSYNEQFF
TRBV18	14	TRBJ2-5	CASSSQKGQETQYF
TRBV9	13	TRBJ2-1	CASSEGQYDEQFF
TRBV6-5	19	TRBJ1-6	CASGKQGGGTDADNSPLHF
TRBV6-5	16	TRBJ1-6	CASSYSTGGFNSPLHF
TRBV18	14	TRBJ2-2	CASSSPYDTGELFF
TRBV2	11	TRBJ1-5	CALGVEETQHF
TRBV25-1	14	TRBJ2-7	CASSAFDSSYEQYF
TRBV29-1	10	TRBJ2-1	CSATVNEQFF
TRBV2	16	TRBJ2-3	CASKARGARTTDTQYF
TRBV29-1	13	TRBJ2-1	CSVDGLAGNEQFF